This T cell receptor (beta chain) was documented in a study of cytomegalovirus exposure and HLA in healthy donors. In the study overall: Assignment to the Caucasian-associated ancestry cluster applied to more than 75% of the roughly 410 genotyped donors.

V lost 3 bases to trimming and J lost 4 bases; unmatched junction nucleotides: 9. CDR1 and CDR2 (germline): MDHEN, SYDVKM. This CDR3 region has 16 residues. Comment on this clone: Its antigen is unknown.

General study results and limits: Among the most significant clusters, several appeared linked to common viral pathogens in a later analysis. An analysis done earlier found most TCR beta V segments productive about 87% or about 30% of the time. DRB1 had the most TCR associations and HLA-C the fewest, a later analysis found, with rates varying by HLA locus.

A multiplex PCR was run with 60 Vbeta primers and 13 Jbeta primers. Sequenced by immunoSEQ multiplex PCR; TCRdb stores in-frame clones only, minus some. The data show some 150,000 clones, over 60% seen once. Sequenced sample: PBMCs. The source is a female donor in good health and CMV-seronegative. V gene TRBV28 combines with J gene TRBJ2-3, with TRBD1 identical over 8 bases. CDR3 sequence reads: CASSLDRVILSDTQYF. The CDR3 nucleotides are TGTGCCAGCAGTTTGGACAGGGTGATTCTTTCAGATACGCAGTATTTT. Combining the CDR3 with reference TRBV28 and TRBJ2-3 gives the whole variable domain DVKVTQSSRYLVKRTGEKVFLECVQDMDHENMFWYRQDPGLGLRLIYFSYDVKMKEKGDIPEGYSVSREKKERFSLILESASTNQTSMYLCASSLDRVILSDTQYFGPGTRLTVL.